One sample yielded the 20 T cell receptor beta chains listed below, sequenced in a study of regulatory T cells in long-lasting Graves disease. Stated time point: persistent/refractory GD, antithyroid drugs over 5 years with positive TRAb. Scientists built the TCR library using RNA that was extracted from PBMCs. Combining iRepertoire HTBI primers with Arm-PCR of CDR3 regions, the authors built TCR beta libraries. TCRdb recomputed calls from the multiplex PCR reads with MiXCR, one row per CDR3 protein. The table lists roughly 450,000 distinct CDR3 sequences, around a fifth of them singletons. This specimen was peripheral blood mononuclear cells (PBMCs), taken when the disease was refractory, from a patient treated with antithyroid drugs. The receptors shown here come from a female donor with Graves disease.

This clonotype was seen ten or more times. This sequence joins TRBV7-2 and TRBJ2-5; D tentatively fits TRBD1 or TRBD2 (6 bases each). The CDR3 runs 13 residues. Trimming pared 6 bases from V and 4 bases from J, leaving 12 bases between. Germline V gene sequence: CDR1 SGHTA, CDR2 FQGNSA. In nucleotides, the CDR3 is TGTGCCAGCAGTTACGGAGGGGGAGAGACCCAGTACTTC. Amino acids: CASSYGGGETQYF.

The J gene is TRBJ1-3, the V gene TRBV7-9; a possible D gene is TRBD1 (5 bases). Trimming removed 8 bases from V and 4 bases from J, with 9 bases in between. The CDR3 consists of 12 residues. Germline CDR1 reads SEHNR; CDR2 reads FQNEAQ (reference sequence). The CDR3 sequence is CASQGVGNTIYF. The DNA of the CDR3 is TGTGCCAGCCAGGGCGTCGGAAACACCATATATTTT.

CDR3 DNA: TGTGCCAGCAGCCATGCCTCACCCCTCCACTTT. Translating gives CASSHASPLHF. This chain connects TRBV3-1 to TRBJ1-6; the D is unclear. Germline CDR1 reads LGHDT; CDR2 reads YNNKEL (reference sequence). V gave up 3 bases and J gave up 10 bases, with 4 bases separating them. CDR3 length: 11 amino acids. The full variable domain, its missing parts supplied by reference TRBV3-1 and TRBJ1-6, is DTAVSQTPKYLVTQMGNDKSIKCEQNLGHDTMYWYKQDSKKFLKIMFSYNNKELIINETVPNRFSPKSPDKAHLNLHINSLELGDSAVYFCASSHASPLHFGNGTRLTVT.

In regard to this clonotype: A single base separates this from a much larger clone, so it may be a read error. The DNA of the CDR3 is TGTGCCATCAGTGGGTCGGACACTGAAGCTTTCTTT. Residues: CAISGSDTEAFF. This chain joins TRBV10-3 and TRBJ1-1; D is undetermined. V lost 4 bases and J 3 bases, leaving 6 bases between the germline ends. The V gene's germline CDR1 is ENHRY and CDR2 SYGVKD. The CDR3 totals 12 residues.

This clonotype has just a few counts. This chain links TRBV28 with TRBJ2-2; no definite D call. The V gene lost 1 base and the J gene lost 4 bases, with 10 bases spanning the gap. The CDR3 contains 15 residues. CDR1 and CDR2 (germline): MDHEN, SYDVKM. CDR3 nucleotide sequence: TGTGCCAGCAGTTTATTACCGGGCGCCACCGGGGAGCTGTTTTTT. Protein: CASSLLPGATGELFF. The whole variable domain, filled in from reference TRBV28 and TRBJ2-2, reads DVKVTQSSRYLVKRTGEKVFLECVQDMDHENMFWYRQDPGLGLRLIYFSYDVKMKEKGDIPEGYSVSREKKERFSLILESASTNQTSMYLCASSLLPGATGELFFGEGSRLTVL.

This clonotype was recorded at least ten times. CDR3 DNA sequence: TGTGCCAGCAGGAGGGGACCCCCCGCCGAGACCCAGTACTTC. This gives the protein CASRRGPPAETQYF. J is TRBJ2-5 and V is TRBV28, with D perhaps matching TRBD1 or TRBD2 (5 bases each). The CDR3 sequence is 14 residues long. Trimming removed 6 bases from V and 5 bases from J, with 16 bases in between. Germline loops: CDR1 MDHEN, CDR2 SYDVKM.

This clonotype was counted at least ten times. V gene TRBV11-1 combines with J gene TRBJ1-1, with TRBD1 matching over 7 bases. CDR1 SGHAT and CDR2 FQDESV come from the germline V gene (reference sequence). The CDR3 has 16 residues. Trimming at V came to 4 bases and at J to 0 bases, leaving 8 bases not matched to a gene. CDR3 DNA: TGTGCCAGCAGCTCAGTCTCCAGGGGGATGAACACTGAAGCTTTCTTT. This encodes CASSSVSRGMNTEAFF.

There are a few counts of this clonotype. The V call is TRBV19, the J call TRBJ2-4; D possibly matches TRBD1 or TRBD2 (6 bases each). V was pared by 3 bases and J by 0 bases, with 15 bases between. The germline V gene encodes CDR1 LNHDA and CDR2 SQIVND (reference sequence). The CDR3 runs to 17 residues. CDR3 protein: CASSISRGPGAKNIQYF. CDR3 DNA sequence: TGTGCCAGTAGTATTTCCCGGGGGCCGGGAGCCAAAAACATTCAGTACTTC.

Here the CDR3 reads CSAAGLAGLSSYNEQFF. CDR3 nucleotide sequence: TGCAGTGCAGCGGGACTAGCGGGACTCAGCTCCTACAATGAGCAGTTCTTC. The chain links TRBV20-1 to TRBJ2-1; the match to TRBD2 covers 13 bases. The CDR3 has 17 amino acids. With V trimmed by 6 bases and J by 0 bases, 8 bases remained unmatched. CDR1 DFQATT and CDR2 SNEGSKA come from the germline V gene (reference sequence).

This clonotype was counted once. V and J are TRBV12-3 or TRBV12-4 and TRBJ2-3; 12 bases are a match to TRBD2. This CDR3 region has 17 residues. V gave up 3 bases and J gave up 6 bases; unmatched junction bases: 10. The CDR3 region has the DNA TGTGCCAGCAGTTTTTTACTAGCGGGGGGTCAGTGGGATACGCAGTATTTT. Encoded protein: CASSFLLAGGQWDTQYF.

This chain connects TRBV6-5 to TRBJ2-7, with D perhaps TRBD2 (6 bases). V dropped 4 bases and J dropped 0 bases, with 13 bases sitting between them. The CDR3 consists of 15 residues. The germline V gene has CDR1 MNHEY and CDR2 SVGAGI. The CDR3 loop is CASSWGLHLSYEQYF. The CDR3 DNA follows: TGTGCCAGCAGTTGGGGACTGCATCTCTCCTACGAGCAGTACTTC.

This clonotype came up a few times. CDR3 in amino acids: CASSPGAESEKLFF. In DNA form, the CDR3 reads TGCGCCAGCAGCCCGGGCGCCGAGAGTGAAAAACTGTTTTTT. The chain is built from TRBV5-1 and TRBJ1-4; D remains ambiguous. This CDR3 has 14 residues. Germline CDR1 is SGHRS and CDR2 is YFSETQ. V was trimmed by 4 bases and J by 7 bases, leaving 14 bases between them.

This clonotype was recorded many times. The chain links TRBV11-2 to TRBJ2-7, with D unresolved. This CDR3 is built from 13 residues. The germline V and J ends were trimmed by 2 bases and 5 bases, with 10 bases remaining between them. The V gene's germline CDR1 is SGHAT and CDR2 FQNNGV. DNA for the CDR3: TGTGCCAGCAGCTTATCTTGGTCCGACGAGCAGTACTTC. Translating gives CASSLSWSDEQYF. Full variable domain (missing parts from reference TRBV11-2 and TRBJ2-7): EAGVAQSPRYKIIEKRQSVAFWCNPISGHATLYWYQQILGQGPKLLIQFQNNGVVDDSQLPKDRFSAERLKGVDSTLKIQPAKLEDSAVYLCASSLSWSDEQYFGPGTRLTVT.

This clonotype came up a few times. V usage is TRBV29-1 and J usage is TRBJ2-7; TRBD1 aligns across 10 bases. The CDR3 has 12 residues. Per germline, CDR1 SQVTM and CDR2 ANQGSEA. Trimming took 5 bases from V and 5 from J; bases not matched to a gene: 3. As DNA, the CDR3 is TGCAGCGTTACCGGGACAGGGGACGAGCAGTACTTC. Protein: CSVTGTGDEQYF.

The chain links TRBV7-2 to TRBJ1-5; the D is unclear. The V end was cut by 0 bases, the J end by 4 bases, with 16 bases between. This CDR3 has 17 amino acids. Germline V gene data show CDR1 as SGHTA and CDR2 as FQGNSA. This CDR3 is CASSLALRGGRNQPQHF. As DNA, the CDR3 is TGTGCCAGCAGCTTAGCGCTCCGGGGAGGACGAAATCAGCCCCAGCATTTT.

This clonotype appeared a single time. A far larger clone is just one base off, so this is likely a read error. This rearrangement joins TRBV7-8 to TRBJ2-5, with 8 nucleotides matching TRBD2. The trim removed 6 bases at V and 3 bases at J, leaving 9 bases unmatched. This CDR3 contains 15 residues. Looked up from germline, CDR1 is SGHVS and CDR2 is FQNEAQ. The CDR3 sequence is CASSSLAGRKETQYF. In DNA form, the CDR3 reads TGTGCCAGCAGTTCCTTAGCGGGGAGGAAAGAGACCCAGTACTTC. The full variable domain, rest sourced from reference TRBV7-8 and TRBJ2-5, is GAGVSQSPRYKVAKRGQDVALRCDPISGHVSLFWYQQALGQGPEFLTYFQNEAQLDKSGLPSDRFFAERPEGSVSTLKIQRTQQEDSAVYLCASSSLAGRKETQYFGPGTRLLVL.

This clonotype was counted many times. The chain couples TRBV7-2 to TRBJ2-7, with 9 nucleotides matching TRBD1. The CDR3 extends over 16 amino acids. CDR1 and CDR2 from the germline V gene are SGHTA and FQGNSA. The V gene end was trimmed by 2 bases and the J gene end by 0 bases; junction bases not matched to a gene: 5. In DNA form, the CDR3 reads TGTGCCAGCAGCTTAAGGGCGGGACAGGGCTCCTACGAGCAGTACTTC. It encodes CASSLRAGQGSYEQYF.

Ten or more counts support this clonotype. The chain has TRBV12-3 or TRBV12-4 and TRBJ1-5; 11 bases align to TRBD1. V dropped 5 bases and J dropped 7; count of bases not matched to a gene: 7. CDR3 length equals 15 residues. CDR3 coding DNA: TGTGCCAGCAGTCTAGGACAGGGGGCACGGCAGCCCCAGCATTTT. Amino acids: CASSLGQGARQPQHF.

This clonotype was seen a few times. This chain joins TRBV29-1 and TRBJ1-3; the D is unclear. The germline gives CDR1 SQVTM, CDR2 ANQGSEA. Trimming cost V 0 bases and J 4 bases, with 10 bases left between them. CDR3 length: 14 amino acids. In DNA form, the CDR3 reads TGCAGCGTTGAAGAGCGCGTTGCGGGAAACACCATATATTTT. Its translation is CSVEERVAGNTIYF.

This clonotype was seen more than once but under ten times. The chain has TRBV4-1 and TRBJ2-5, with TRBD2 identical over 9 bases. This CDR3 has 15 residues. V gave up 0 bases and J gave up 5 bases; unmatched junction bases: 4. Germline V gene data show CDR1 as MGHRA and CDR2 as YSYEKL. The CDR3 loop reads CASSQDLAGWETQYF. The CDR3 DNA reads TGCGCCAGCAGCCAAGATCTAGCGGGGTGGGAGACCCAGTACTTC.